The present entry profiles one TCR beta chain with its context. Its antigen is unidentified. This specimen belongs to a study of cytomegalovirus exposure and HLA in healthy donors. Whole-study findings and limits: In a later analysis, TCR beta V- and J-gene trimming was associated with a missense DCLRE1C variant.

Germline values: CDR1 GTSNPN, CDR2 SVGIG (reference sequence). The CDR3 consists of 13 residues. The V end lost 8 bases, the J end lost 4 bases, and 15 bases lay between the germline ends. Amplification used 60 Vbeta primers and 13 Jbeta primers. The table came from immunoSEQ multiplex PCR; TCRdb's copy has only in-frame clones and leaves some out. The sample holds 150,000 to 200,000 clones; roughly 79% are singletons and the top ten take roughly 1.3%. Source material: PBMCs. The sequence was collected from a man aged 30 to 45 in good health and CMV-seronegative. V and J are TRBV30 and TRBJ1-3, with D tentatively TRBD1 (5 bases). This CDR3 is CAGTGVSGNTIYF. The CDR3 DNA follows: TGTGCCGGAACGGGGGTCTCGGGAAACACCATATATTTT.